These T cell receptor beta chains were read from a single sample in a study of blood T cell repertoires in COVID-19. Only in-frame clones appear in the TCRdb table, and some are missing; sequencing was by immunoSEQ multiplex PCR. The table has more than 45,000 clones, about 83% seen once. The sequenced material came from peripheral blood. The receptors were sampled from a middle-aged man with acute or convalescent COVID-19. The CDR3 runs from the conserved cysteine through the conserved F or W. Fields, in order: clone size, D gene, V gene, J gene, CDR3 length, CDR3 protein, CDR3 DNA. The D gene is left open where the match is weak. Clone size appears in some rows only: once, few, many, or a class for an expanded clone.

abundance: NA; d_gene: NA; v_gene: TRBV6-5; j_gene: TRBJ2-3; len: 14; CDR3aa: CASSYLTSTDTQYF; CDR3nt: TGTGCCAGCAGTTATTTGACTAGCACAGATACGCAGTATTTT
abundance: NA; d_gene: NA; v_gene: TRBV12-3/TRBV12-4; j_gene: TRBJ2-3; len: 12; CDR3aa: CASSFRTDTQYF; CDR3nt: TGTGCCAGCAGTTTTCGTACAGATACGCAGTATTTT
abundance: NA; d_gene: NA; v_gene: TRBV24-1; j_gene: TRBJ2-2; len: 15; CDR3aa: CATSDREANTGELFF; CDR3nt: TGTGCCACCAGTGATAGAGAAGCGAACACCGGGGAGCTGTTTTTT
abundance: NA; d_gene: TRBD2; v_gene: TRBV7-2; j_gene: TRBJ2-7; len: 19; CDR3aa: CASSLGRTSGRHYSYEQYF; CDR3nt: TGTGCCAGCAGCTTAGGTAGGACTAGCGGGAGGCACTACTCCTACGAGCAGTACTTC
abundance: once; d_gene: NA; v_gene: TRBV19; j_gene: TRBJ1-4; len: 15; CDR3aa: CASSIRTATNEKLFF; CDR3nt: TGTGCCAGTAGTATACGGACAGCCACTAATGAAAAACTGTTTTTT
abundance: NA; d_gene: NA; v_gene: TRBV6-5; j_gene: TRBJ1-2; len: 13; CDR3aa: CASSYNRFYGYTF; CDR3nt: TGTGCCAGCAGTTACAACAGGTTCTATGGCTACACCTTC
abundance: NA; d_gene: TRBD1; v_gene: TRBV5-6; j_gene: TRBJ2-1; len: 17; CDR3aa: CASSLERTGGSYNEQFF; CDR3nt: TGTGCCAGCAGCCTAGAACGGACAGGGGGGTCCTACAATGAGCAGTTCTTC
abundance: NA; d_gene: TRBD2; v_gene: TRBV10-3; j_gene: TRBJ2-1; len: 14; CDR3aa: CATGLAGGHNEQFF; CDR3nt: TGTGCCACCGGACTAGCGGGGGGCCACAATGAGCAGTTCTTC
abundance: NA; d_gene: TRBD1; v_gene: TRBV7-2; j_gene: TRBJ1-2; len: 14; CDR3aa: CASSRDRGYNGYTF; CDR3nt: TGTGCCAGCAGCCGGGACAGGGGATATAATGGCTACACCTTC
abundance: once; d_gene: TRBD2; v_gene: TRBV24-1; j_gene: TRBJ2-1; len: 16; CDR3aa: CATSNIRAGVGNEQFF; CDR3nt: TGTGCCACCAGCAACATTAGGGCGGGAGTAGGGAATGAGCAGTTCTTC
abundance: NA; d_gene: NA; v_gene: TRBV6-5; j_gene: TRBJ1-1; len: 14; CDR3aa: CASRYRDEGTEAFF; CDR3nt: TGTGCCAGCAGGTACAGGGATGAGGGCACTGAAGCTTTCTTT
abundance: NA; d_gene: TRBD2; v_gene: TRBV7-2; j_gene: TRBJ2-5; len: 15; CDR3aa: CASRASGGPGETQYF; CDR3nt: TGTGCCAGCAGAGCTAGCGGGGGGCCGGGGGAGACCCAGTACTTC
abundance: once; d_gene: TRBD1; v_gene: TRBV5-1; j_gene: TRBJ1-5; len: 15; CDR3aa: CASSKTGGWNQPQHF; CDR3nt: TGCGCCAGCAGCAAGACAGGGGGCTGGAATCAGCCCCAGCATTTT
abundance: NA; d_gene: NA; v_gene: TRBV3-1/TRBV3-2; j_gene: TRBJ2-5; len: 11; CDR3aa: CASSQRKTQYF; CDR3nt: TGTGCCAGCAGCCAGAGAAAGACCCAGTACTTC
abundance: NA; d_gene: NA; v_gene: TRBV5-5; j_gene: TRBJ1-6; len: 14; CDR3aa: CASRNDANNSPLHF; CDR3nt: TGTGCCAGCAGAAACGATGCTAATAATTCACCCCTCCACTTT
abundance: NA; d_gene: TRBD1; v_gene: TRBV6-5; j_gene: TRBJ2-3; len: 12; CDR3aa: CASIRLQGTQYF; CDR3nt: TGTGCCAGCATAAGGTTACAGGGGACGCAGTATTTT
abundance: NA; d_gene: NA; v_gene: TRBV7-9; j_gene: TRBJ1-2; len: 12; CDR3aa: CASSSARDGYTF; CDR3nt: TGTGCCAGCAGTTCCGCCAGGGATGGCTACACCTTC
abundance: NA; d_gene: NA; v_gene: TRBV7-2; j_gene: TRBJ2-3; len: 15; CDR3aa: CASSLQQGRTDTQYF; CDR3nt: TGTGCCAGCAGCTTACAACAGGGCCGCACAGATACGCAGTATTTT
abundance: NA; d_gene: TRBD1; v_gene: TRBV7-9; j_gene: TRBJ2-7; len: 15; CDR3aa: CASSPGQELSYEQYF; CDR3nt: TGTGCCAGCAGCCCCGGACAGGAGCTATCCTACGAGCAGTACTTC
abundance: few; d_gene: NA; v_gene: TRBV7-2; j_gene: TRBJ2-6; len: 15; CDR3aa: CASSSRGSGANVLTF; CDR3nt: TGTGCCAGCAGCAGCAGGGGTTCTGGGGCCAACGTCCTGACTTTC
abundance: NA; d_gene: NA; v_gene: TRBV2; j_gene: TRBJ2-2; len: 15; CDR3aa: CASSTAPGNTGELFF; CDR3nt: TGTGCCAGCAGTACCGCCCCCGGGAACACCGGGGAGCTGTTTTTT
abundance: NA; d_gene: NA; v_gene: TRBV2; j_gene: TRBJ1-2; len: 14; CDR3aa: CASEKTVTNYGYTF; CDR3nt: TGTGCCAGCGAAAAAACAGTTACGAACTATGGCTACACCTTC
abundance: NA; d_gene: NA; v_gene: TRBV7-2; j_gene: TRBJ1-4; len: 15; CDR3aa: CASSLETGPREKLFF; CDR3nt: TGTGCCAGCAGCTTAGAGACAGGCCCACGGGAAAAACTGTTTTTT
abundance: NA; d_gene: NA; v_gene: TRBV6-6; j_gene: TRBJ1-2; len: 15; CDR3aa: CASTDPGEGNYGYTF; CDR3nt: TGTGCCAGCACCGACCCAGGGGAAGGTAACTATGGCTACACCTTC
abundance: NA; d_gene: TRBD1; v_gene: TRBV5-6; j_gene: TRBJ2-5; len: 15; CDR3aa: CASSLRQGSSETQYF; CDR3nt: TGTGCCAGCAGCCTCAGACAGGGGTCCTCAGAGACCCAGTACTTC
abundance: NA; d_gene: TRBD1; v_gene: TRBV18; j_gene: TRBJ2-1; len: 15; CDR3aa: CASSEGTGGGNEQFF; CDR3nt: TGTGCCAGCTCAGAAGGGACAGGGGGTGGCAATGAGCAGTTCTTC
abundance: NA; d_gene: NA; v_gene: TRBV5-1; j_gene: TRBJ2-5; len: 16; CDR3aa: CASSLAWGGGQETQYF; CDR3nt: TGCGCCAGCAGCTTGGCCTGGGGTGGGGGGCAAGAGACCCAGTACTTC
abundance: NA; d_gene: NA; v_gene: TRBV30; j_gene: TRBJ1-3; len: 14; CDR3aa: CAWSQGLSGNTIYF; CDR3nt: TGTGCCTGGAGCCAGGGCCTCTCTGGAAACACCATATATTTT
abundance: NA; d_gene: NA; v_gene: TRBV4-2; j_gene: TRBJ2-3; len: 12; CDR3aa: CASSQDRYTQYF; CDR3nt: TGTGCCAGCAGCCAAGATAGATATACGCAGTATTTT
abundance: NA; d_gene: NA; v_gene: TRBV19; j_gene: TRBJ2-2; len: 13; CDR3aa: CASSLQYTGELFF; CDR3nt: TGTGCCAGTAGTTTACAGTACACCGGGGAGCTGTTTTTT
abundance: NA; d_gene: TRBD2; v_gene: TRBV5-1; j_gene: TRBJ2-1; len: 15; CDR3aa: CASSRTSGVYNEQFF; CDR3nt: TGCGCCAGCAGCCGTACTAGCGGTGTATACAATGAGCAGTTCTTC
abundance: NA; d_gene: NA; v_gene: TRBV24-1; j_gene: TRBJ1-5; len: 14; CDR3aa: CATSDLGESKPQHF; CDR3nt: TGTGCCACCAGTGATTTGGGGGAGTCTAAGCCCCAGCATTTT
abundance: NA; d_gene: TRBD1; v_gene: TRBV9; j_gene: TRBJ1-1; len: 15; CDR3aa: CASSVDPGGRPEAFF; CDR3nt: TGTGCCAGCAGCGTAGATCCAGGGGGTCGTCCTGAAGCTTTCTTT
abundance: NA; d_gene: NA; v_gene: TRBV6-5; j_gene: TRBJ1-4; len: 13; CDR3aa: CASRRESKEKLFF; CDR3nt: TGTGCCAGCAGGAGGGAGTCGAAGGAAAAACTGTTTTTT
abundance: NA; d_gene: TRBD1; v_gene: TRBV7-8; j_gene: TRBJ1-2; len: 15; CDR3aa: CASSLVQGVDYGYTF; CDR3nt: TGTGCCAGCAGCTTAGTCCAGGGGGTGGACTATGGCTACACCTTC
abundance: NA; d_gene: NA; v_gene: TRBV24-1; j_gene: TRBJ1-3; len: 15; CDR3aa: CATSDPGGSGNTIYF; CDR3nt: TGTGCCACCAGTGATCCCGGGGGCTCTGGAAACACCATATATTTT
abundance: NA; d_gene: NA; v_gene: TRBV28; j_gene: TRBJ1-5; len: 16; CDR3aa: CASSLKGQGNNQPQHF; CDR3nt: TGTGCCAGCAGTTTAAAGGGGCAGGGGAACAATCAGCCCCAGCATTTT
abundance: NA; d_gene: NA; v_gene: TRBV27; j_gene: TRBJ1-6; len: 17; CDR3aa: CASSLWSRRSYNSPLHF; CDR3nt: TGTGCCAGCAGTTTATGGTCCAGGAGGTCCTATAATTCACCCCTCCACTTT
abundance: NA; d_gene: TRBD1; v_gene: TRBV19; j_gene: TRBJ1-1; len: 11; CDR3aa: CASSGTASAFF; CDR3nt: TGTGCCAGTAGCGGGACAGCGTCGGCTTTCTTT
abundance: NA; d_gene: TRBD1; v_gene: TRBV18; j_gene: TRBJ1-3; len: 15; CDR3aa: CASSPKTGGGNTIYF; CDR3nt: TGTGCCAGCTCACCAAAGACAGGGGGTGGAAACACCATATATTTT
abundance: few; d_gene: NA; v_gene: TRBV6-5; j_gene: TRBJ1-5; len: 13; CDR3aa: CASSTGDNQPQHF; CDR3nt: TGTGCCAGCTCCACAGGTGACAATCAGCCCCAGCATTTT
abundance: NA; d_gene: NA; v_gene: TRBV5-1; j_gene: TRBJ1-2; len: 14; CDR3aa: CASSLDGLNYGYTF; CDR3nt: TGCGCCAGCAGCTTGGACGGACTTAACTATGGCTACACCTTC
abundance: NA; d_gene: NA; v_gene: TRBV30; j_gene: TRBJ1-2; len: 14; CDR3aa: CAWNSPRTLYGYTF; CDR3nt: TGTGCCTGGAACTCACCCCGAACGCTCTATGGCTACACCTTC
abundance: NA; d_gene: NA; v_gene: TRBV5-4; j_gene: TRBJ1-2; len: 16; CDR3aa: CASSLRVHRRHPGYTF; CDR3nt: TGTGCCAGCAGCTTGCGGGTACACAGGCGTCACCCTGGCTACACCTTC
abundance: NA; d_gene: TRBD1; v_gene: TRBV7-8; j_gene: TRBJ1-1; len: 13; CDR3aa: CASSQQGYTEAFF; CDR3nt: TGTGCCAGCAGCCAACAGGGGTACACTGAAGCTTTCTTT
abundance: NA; d_gene: NA; v_gene: TRBV2; j_gene: TRBJ2-1; len: 13; CDR3aa: CASSVVVYNEQFF; CDR3nt: TGTGCCAGCAGCGTCGTCGTCTACAATGAGCAGTTCTTC
abundance: NA; d_gene: NA; v_gene: TRBV5-1; j_gene: TRBJ1-1; len: 18; CDR3aa: CASSFAPNRVRVNTEAFF; CDR3nt: TGCGCCAGCAGCTTCGCCCCCAACAGGGTTAGGGTGAACACTGAAGCTTTCTTT
abundance: once; d_gene: TRBD1; v_gene: TRBV5-1; j_gene: TRBJ2-5; len: 15; CDR3aa: CASSFVATTGGTQYF; CDR3nt: TGCGCCAGCAGCTTCGTGGCTACGACAGGGGGGACCCAGTACTTC
abundance: NA; d_gene: NA; v_gene: TRBV4-2; j_gene: TRBJ1-1; len: 14; CDR3aa: CASSDQGKKTEAFF; CDR3nt: TGTGCCAGCAGCGATCAGGGTAAGAAAACTGAAGCTTTCTTT
abundance: few; d_gene: NA; v_gene: TRBV5-4; j_gene: TRBJ2-5; len: 14; CDR3aa: CASSETVQQETQYF; CDR3nt: TGTGCCAGCAGCGAAACTGTACAGCAAGAGACCCAGTACTTC
abundance: once; d_gene: NA; v_gene: TRBV9; j_gene: TRBJ1-5; len: 14; CDR3aa: CASSVDGGDQPQHF; CDR3nt: TGTGCCAGCAGCGTAGACGGGGGGGATCAGCCCCAGCATTTT
abundance: NA; d_gene: TRBD1; v_gene: TRBV25-1; j_gene: TRBJ1-1; len: 11; CDR3aa: CASTLDRVTFF; CDR3nt: TGTGCCAGCACCTTGGACAGGGTGACTTTCTTT
abundance: NA; d_gene: NA; v_gene: TRBV5-1; j_gene: TRBJ2-5; len: 18; CDR3aa: CASSLLPLGSSLRETQYF; CDR3nt: TGCGCCAGCAGCTTGTTGCCCCTAGGATCTAGCCTCCGGGAGACCCAGTACTTC
abundance: NA; d_gene: TRBD1; v_gene: TRBV25-1; j_gene: TRBJ1-2; len: 17; CDR3aa: CASSGWGRTGFFYGYTF; CDR3nt: TGTGCCAGCAGTGGTTGGGGAAGGACAGGGTTTTTCTATGGCTACACCTTC
abundance: NA; d_gene: NA; v_gene: TRBV7-7; j_gene: TRBJ2-5; len: 15; CDR3aa: CASSLTSIDLETQYF; CDR3nt: TGTGCCAGCAGCCTCACTTCCATAGATTTAGAGACCCAGTACTTC
abundance: NA; d_gene: NA; v_gene: TRBV19; j_gene: TRBJ1-3; len: 14; CDR3aa: CASSITGSGNTIYF; CDR3nt: TGTGCCAGTAGTATTACCGGGAGTGGAAACACCATATATTTT
abundance: NA; d_gene: NA; v_gene: TRBV27; j_gene: TRBJ2-6; len: 15; CDR3aa: CASSRRGSGANVLTF; CDR3nt: TGTGCCAGCAGTCGGCGGGGCTCTGGGGCCAACGTCCTGACTTTC
abundance: NA; d_gene: NA; v_gene: TRBV7-9; j_gene: TRBJ1-4; len: 14; CDR3aa: CASSLQGYNEKLFF; CDR3nt: TGTGCCAGCAGCTTGCAGGGGTATAATGAAAAACTGTTTTTT